Listed here are 2 T cell receptor beta chains from one sample, sequenced in a study of T cell responses to AZD1222 COVID-19 vaccine. This table comes from immunoSEQ multiplex PCR, and its TCRdb copy is limited to in-frame clones, with some not included. The table lists roughly 100,000 clones, about nine tenths of them singletons. The input for sequencing was peripheral blood, taken on day 0 of AZD1222 vaccination. Every receptor here comes from an adult in good health.

This clone was detected only once. The V call is TRBV9, the J call TRBJ2-1; D is possibly TRBD2 (6 bases). The CDR3 spans 15 residues. V was trimmed by 0 bases and J by 10 bases, leaving 17 bases between them. The germline V gene encodes CDR1 SGDLS and CDR2 YYNGEE. CDR3 coding DNA: TGTGCCAGCAGCGTAGGGGACTTCCTCGGGGACGAGCAGTTCTTC. It codes for CASSVGDFLGDEQFF.

This chain joins TRBV7-2 and TRBJ2-1; D perhaps matches TRBD2 (5 bases). The CDR3 contains 15 residues. V was pared by 0 bases and J by 2 bases, with 8 bases between. Germline V CDR1 and CDR2: SGHTA, FQGNSA. CDR3 bases: TGTGCCAGCAGCTTAGCAACGGGGACCTACAATGAGCAGTTCTTC. Protein: CASSLATGTYNEQFF.